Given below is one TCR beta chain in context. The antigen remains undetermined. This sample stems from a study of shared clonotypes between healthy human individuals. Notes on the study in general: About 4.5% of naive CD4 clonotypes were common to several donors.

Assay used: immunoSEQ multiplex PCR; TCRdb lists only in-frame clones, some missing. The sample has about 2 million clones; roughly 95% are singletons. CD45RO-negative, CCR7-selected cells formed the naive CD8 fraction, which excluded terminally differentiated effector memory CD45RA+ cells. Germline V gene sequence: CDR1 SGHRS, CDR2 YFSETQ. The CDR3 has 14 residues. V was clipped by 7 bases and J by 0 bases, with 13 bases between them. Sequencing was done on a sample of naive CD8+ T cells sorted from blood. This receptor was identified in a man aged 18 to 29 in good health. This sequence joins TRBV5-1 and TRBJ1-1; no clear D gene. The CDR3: CASHPGSLNTEAFF. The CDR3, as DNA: TGCGCCAGCCACCCCGGGAGCTTGAACACTGAAGCTTTCTTT.